Below, 18 T cell receptor beta chains from the same sample are listed, as sequenced in a study of T-cell memory formation after mild COVID-19. TCRdb fed the 5' RACE reads into MiXCR, producing one record per CDR3 protein. The top ten clones hold 4% to 6% of a sample with 100,000 to 150,000 distinct CDR3 sequences, 15% to 20% of them seen once. The material sequenced was PBMCs or a T cell subset sorted from them (not recorded which). These receptors were collected from a man aged 18 to 29 who had mild COVID-19 (a few samples of this study predate the infection). Cell type and time point are not known.

The rearrangement joins TRBV9 to TRBJ2-6; tentative D call: TRBD1 (6 bases). V lost 2 bases to trimming and J lost 2 bases, with 11 bases between them. Germline CDR1 is SGDLS and CDR2 is YYNGEE. The length of the CDR3 is 16 residues. DNA for the CDR3: TGTGCCAGCAGCGTTCTTGGGGGCGCTGGGGCCAACGTCCTGACTTTC. Its protein product is CASSVLGGAGANVLTF.

The V and J genes are TRBV4-1 and TRBJ2-7; unclear D gene. CDR1 is MGHRA and CDR2 is YSYEKL in the germline V gene. This CDR3 comprises 14 residues. V was cut by 3 bases and J by 3 bases, with 12 bases left in between. The chain's CDR3 is CASSHGTEDYEQYF. As DNA, the CDR3 is TGCGCCAGCAGCCACGGTACGGAAGACTACGAGCAGTACTTC.

This clonotype showed up just a few times. The chain employs TRBV7-2 and TRBJ2-2, with TRBD2 identical over 8 bases. Trimming cost V 5 bases and J 2 bases; bases outside gene matches: 7. CDR3 length equals 16 residues. In germline, CDR1 is SGHTA, CDR2 FQGNSA. The DNA for the CDR3 is TGTGCCAGCAGCAGATTCCGGGGGGGTAACACCGGGGAGCTGTTTTTT. Residues: CASSRFRGGNTGELFF.

V usage is TRBV12-3 or TRBV12-4 and J usage is TRBJ2-4; maybe TRBD2 (5 bases). The length of the CDR3 is 14 residues. Trimming removed 0 bases from V and 6 bases from J, with 9 bases in between. In DNA form, the CDR3 reads TGTGCCAGCAGTTTAGCCGGGGTGGGAAACATTCAGTACTTC. It encodes CASSLAGVGNIQYF.

There are a few counts of this clonotype. The chain employs TRBV5-4 and TRBJ2-5; TRBD1 matches at 9 bases. Germline values: CDR1 SGHNT, CDR2 YYREEE (reference sequence). The length of the CDR3 is 15 residues. The junction had 5 bases not matched to a gene; V was cut back by 3 bases and J by 2 bases. The CDR3 DNA follows: TGTGCCAGCAGCTCCGGACAGGGGCCGCAAGAGACCCAGTACTTC. Amino acid sequence: CASSSGQGPQETQYF. Complete variable domain (other parts from reference TRBV5-4 and TRBJ2-5): ETGVTQSPTHLIKTRGQQVTLRCSSQSGHNTVSWYQQALGQGPQFIFQYYREEENGRGNFPPRFSGLQFPNYSSELNVNALELDDSALYLCASSSGQGPQETQYFGPGTRLLVL.

This sequence joins TRBV9 and TRBJ2-1; D ambiguous. V gave up 0 bases and J gave up 0 bases, with 10 bases separating them. The germline CDR1 and CDR2 sequences are SGDLS and YYNGEE. CDR3 length equals 16 residues. The CDR3 protein is CASSVVGVISYNEQFF. CDR3 sequence (DNA): TGTGCCAGCAGCGTAGTTGGTGTGATCTCCTACAATGAGCAGTTCTTC.

V is TRBV7-8 and J is TRBJ2-3; D is perhaps TRBD1 (6 bases). CDR1 and CDR2 (germline): SGHVS, FQNEAQ. The V end was cut by 0 bases, the J end by 4 bases, with 14 bases between. This CDR3 has 16 amino acids. The CDR3 DNA follows: TGTGCCAGCAGCTTAGCGCAGGCAGGGGTCGCAGATACGCAGTATTTT. Translation: CASSLAQAGVADTQYF.

This chain links TRBV6-2 or TRBV6-3 with TRBJ2-7; tentatively, D is TRBD1 (6 bases). The CDR3 runs to 12 residues. Germline V gives CDR1 MNHEY, CDR2 SVGEGT. V was cut by 6 bases and J by 6 bases, with 12 bases left in between. DNA for the CDR3: TGTGCCAGCAGAAACAGGGTCTCCGAGCAGTACGTC. Translating gives CASRNRVSEQYV.

There are a few counts of this clonotype. The CDR3 DNA sequence: TGTGCCAGTAGTTTAGGCCCTGGAGGGGAGACCCAGTACTTC. Its translation is CASSLGPGGETQYF. The chain has TRBV19 and TRBJ2-5, with D tentatively TRBD2 (6 bases). Germline CDR1 reads LNHDA; CDR2 reads SQIVND (reference sequence). Trimming pared 5 bases from V and 5 bases from J, leaving 15 bases between. The CDR3 has 14 residues.

J is TRBJ2-5 and V is TRBV3-1, with a possible D match to TRBD1 (6 bases). Germline CDR1 and CDR2: LGHDT and YNNKEL (reference sequence). The CDR3 is 15 amino acids. Trimming removed 5 bases from V and 4 bases from J, with 17 bases in between. CDR3 in DNA: TGTGCCAGCAGCTACAGGCAGGGGCTTCGAGAGACCCAGTACTTC. This translates into CASSYRQGLRETQYF.

V gene TRBV12-3 or TRBV12-4 combines with J gene TRBJ1-5, with D uncertain. This CDR3 contains 14 residues. Trimming left V 6 bases short and J 1 base short, with 10 bases between. The CDR3 bases are TGTGCCAGCAGCTGGGAGGAGAGCAATCAGCCCCAGCATTTT. Translated: CASSWEESNQPQHF.

This clonotype has only one observation. J is TRBJ2-6 and V is TRBV20-1; D is ambiguous. The CDR3 length is 14 residues. Per germline, CDR1 DFQATT and CDR2 SNEGSKA (reference sequence). Trimming shortened V by 5 bases and J by 0 bases, and 8 bases separated the two germline ends. CDR3 nucleotides: TGCAGTGCTTATCGGGCCTCTGGGGCCAACGTCCTGACTTTC. Translating it yields CSAYRASGANVLTF.

The CDR3 bases are TGTGCCAGCAGCTTGCTACGGGACAGCACTGAAGCTTTCTTT. It translates to CASSLLRDSTEAFF. This rearrangement joins TRBV7-8 to TRBJ1-1, with 7 bases fitting TRBD1. The trim removed 3 bases at V and 4 bases at J, leaving 5 bases unmatched. The CDR3 length is 14 residues. CDR1 is SGHVS, CDR2 FQNEAQ, per germline.

The rearrangement links TRBV5-1 to TRBJ2-1; D possibly corresponds to TRBD2 (6 bases). CDR1 SGHRS and CDR2 YFSETQ come from the germline V gene. V shed 0 bases and J shed 12 bases, with 16 bases lying between them. This CDR3 is built from 14 residues. The CDR3 protein is CASSLGRTGERQFF. CDR3 sequence (DNA): TGCGCCAGCAGCTTGGGAAGAACGGGAGAAAGGCAGTTCTTC.

This clonotype was found many times. This chain uses TRBV6-5 with TRBJ1-1; 8 positions agree with TRBD1. Germline CDR1 is MNHEY and CDR2 is SVGAGI. This CDR3 is 13 amino acids long. Unmatched junction bases numbered 7, after V lost 6 bases and J lost 7 bases. The CDR3 nucleotides are TGTGCCAGCAGCTACAACAGGGGGAATGAAGCTTTCTTT. Protein: CASSYNRGNEAFF.

This clonotype came up a few times. The chain uses TRBV3-1 and TRBJ2-1, with D perhaps TRBD2 (7 bases). The CDR3 contains 16 residues. CDR1 and CDR2 (germline): LGHDT, YNNKEL (reference sequence). V was pared by 3 bases and J by 3 bases, with 15 bases between. CDR3 DNA sequence: TGTGCCAGCAGCCAGGGAGGGGGGGACCTCTACAATGAGCAGTTCTTC. It codes for CASSQGGGDLYNEQFF.

In its sample, this clonotype was seen a few times. The gene calls are TRBV7-9 and TRBJ2-3; D is ambiguous. V shed 1 base and J shed 7 bases, with 6 bases lying between them. The CDR3 runs to 12 residues. Germline V CDR1 and CDR2: SEHNR, FQNEAQ (reference sequence). CDR3 bases: TGTGCCAGCAGCTTAGGGGCCTATACGCAGTATTTT. It specifies CASSLGAYTQYF.

This clonotype showed up many times. Relative to the germline gene, one junction end is altered; a read error may explain this. V and J are TRBV10-3 and TRBJ2-3; either TRBD1 or TRBD2 may supply D (6 bases each). This CDR3 is 14 amino acids long. Per the germline V gene, CDR1 is ENHRY and CDR2 is SYGVKD. The DNA of the CDR3 is TGTGCCACCAGTCAAGGGGGGCCCACAGATACGCAGTATTTT. Encoded protein: CATSQGGPTDTQYF.